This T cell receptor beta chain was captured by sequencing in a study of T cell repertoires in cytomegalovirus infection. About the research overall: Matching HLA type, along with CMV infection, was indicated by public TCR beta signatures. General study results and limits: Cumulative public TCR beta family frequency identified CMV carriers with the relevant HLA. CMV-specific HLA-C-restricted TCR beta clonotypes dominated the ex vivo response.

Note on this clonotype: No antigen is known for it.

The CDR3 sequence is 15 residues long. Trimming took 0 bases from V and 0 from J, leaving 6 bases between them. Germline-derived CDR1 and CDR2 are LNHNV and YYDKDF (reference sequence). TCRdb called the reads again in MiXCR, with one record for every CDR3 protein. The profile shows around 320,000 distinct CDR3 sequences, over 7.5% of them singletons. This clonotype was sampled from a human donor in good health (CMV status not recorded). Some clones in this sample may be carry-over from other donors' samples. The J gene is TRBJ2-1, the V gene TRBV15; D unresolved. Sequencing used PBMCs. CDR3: CATSRERSSYNEQFF. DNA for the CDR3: TGTGCCACCAGCAGAGAACGTAGCTCCTACAATGAGCAGTTCTTC.